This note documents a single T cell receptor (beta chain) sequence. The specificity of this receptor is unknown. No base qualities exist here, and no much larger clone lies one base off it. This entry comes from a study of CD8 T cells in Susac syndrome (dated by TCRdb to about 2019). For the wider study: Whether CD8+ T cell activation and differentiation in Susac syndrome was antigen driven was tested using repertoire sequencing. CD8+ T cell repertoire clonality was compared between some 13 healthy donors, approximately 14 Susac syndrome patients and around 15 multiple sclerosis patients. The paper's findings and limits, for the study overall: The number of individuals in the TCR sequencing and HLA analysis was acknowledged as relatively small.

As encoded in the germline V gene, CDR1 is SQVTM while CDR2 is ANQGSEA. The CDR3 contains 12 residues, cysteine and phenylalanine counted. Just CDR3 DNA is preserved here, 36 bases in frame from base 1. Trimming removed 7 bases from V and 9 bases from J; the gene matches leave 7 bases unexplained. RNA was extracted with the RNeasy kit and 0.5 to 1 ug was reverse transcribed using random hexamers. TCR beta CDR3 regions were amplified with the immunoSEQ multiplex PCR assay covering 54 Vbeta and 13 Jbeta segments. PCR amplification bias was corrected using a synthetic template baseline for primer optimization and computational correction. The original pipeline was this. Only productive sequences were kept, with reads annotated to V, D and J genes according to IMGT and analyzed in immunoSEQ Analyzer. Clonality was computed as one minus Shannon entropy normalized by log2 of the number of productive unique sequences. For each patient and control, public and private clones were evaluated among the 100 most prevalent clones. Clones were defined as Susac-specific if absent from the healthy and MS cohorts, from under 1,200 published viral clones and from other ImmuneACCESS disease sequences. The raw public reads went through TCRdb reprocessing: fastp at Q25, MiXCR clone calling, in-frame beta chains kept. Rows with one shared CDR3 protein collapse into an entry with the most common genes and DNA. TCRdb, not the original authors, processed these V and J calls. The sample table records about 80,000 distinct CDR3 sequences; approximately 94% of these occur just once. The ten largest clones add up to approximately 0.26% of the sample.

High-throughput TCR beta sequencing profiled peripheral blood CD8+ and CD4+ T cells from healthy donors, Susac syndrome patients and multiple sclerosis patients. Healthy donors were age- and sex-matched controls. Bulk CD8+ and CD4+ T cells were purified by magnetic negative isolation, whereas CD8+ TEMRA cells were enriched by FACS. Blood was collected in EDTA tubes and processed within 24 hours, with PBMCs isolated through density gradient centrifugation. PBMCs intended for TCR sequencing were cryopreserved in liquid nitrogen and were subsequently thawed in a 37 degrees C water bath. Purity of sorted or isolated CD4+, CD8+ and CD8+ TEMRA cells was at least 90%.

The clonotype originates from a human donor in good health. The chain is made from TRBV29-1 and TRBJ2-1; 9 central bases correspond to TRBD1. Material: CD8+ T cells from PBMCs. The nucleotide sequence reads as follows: TGCAGCGAAGGGGGACAGGGCGGTGAGCAGTTCTTC. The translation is CSEGGQGGEQFF.